This record looks at one TCR beta chain sequence and its context. Its antigen is as yet unknown. The Oncomine TCR Beta short-read assay was applied to DNA of cultured CD4+ T cells. MiXCR, run by TCRdb on the PCR reads, gives a single entry per CDR3 protein. Of 18,000 or so distinct CDR3 sequences detected, 44% appear once; the ten largest clones hold about a sixth. The data were taken from a study of vaccination and CD4 T cells after COVID-19. As for the study in general: Cells received overlapping spike peptides from SARS-CoV-2, HCoV-NL63, HCoV-OC43 and HCoV-229E as stimulation. Either a CEFX pool, an HIV-1 Nef pool, or no peptide was added to control cultures.

Time point reported: late sampling 161 to 241 days after vaccination in three convalescent patients. Treatment given: roughly 10-day PBMC culture with coronavirus spike peptide pools or control peptides (ViraFEST assay). The origin of this receptor is a human donor who had recovered from COVID-19. This specimen consisted of CD4+ T cells from blood, cultured in vitro, obtained about 7 months after SARS-CoV-2 vaccination.

This CDR3 is CASSPRTGFYEQYF. The CDR3 nucleotides are TGTGCCAGCAGCCCCCGGACAGGGTTCTACGAGCAGTACTTC. The chain carries TRBV7-2 and TRBJ2-7; 8 bases are shared with TRBD1. The CDR3 length is 14 residues. V shed 5 bases and J 3 bases; nucleotides not matched to a gene: 6. Germline V lookup: CDR1 SGHTA, CDR2 FQGNSA.